This TCR beta chain was found in a study of blood T cell repertoires in COVID-19. Repertoires were generated with immunoSEQ multiplex PCR, while TCRdb's copy carries only in-frame clones and drops some. The sample includes roughly 130,000 clones, roughly 80% seen only once; the top ten take around 5%. V shed 4 bases and J 6 bases; nucleotides not matched to a gene: 10. This CDR3 spans 16 amino acids. CDR1 is SGDLS and CDR2 is YYNGEE in the germline V gene. This clonotype was sampled from a woman in her sixties or seventies with COVID-19, enrolled during active disease. The rearrangement links TRBV9 to TRBJ2-1; TRBD2 matches at 10 bases. Sequencing was performed on peripheral blood. The CDR3 spells CASSTRRAGGLNEQFF. The CDR3 coding sequence is TGTGCCAGCAGCACCCGCCGAGCGGGGGGGCTCAATGAGCAGTTCTTC.